This TCR beta chain is drawn from a study of blood T cell repertoires in COVID-19 (TCRdb year 2020). General notes on the study: Samples covering the acute and convalescent phases of COVID-19 were provided by collaborators in the United States, Italy and Spain. The prospective study material was composed of cDNA or gDNA derived from T cells, B-cell-depleted T cells, or PBMCs. Subjects who had been exposed to COVID-19, were actively infected with it, or had recovered from it provided the deeply sampled blood TCRbeta repertoires that made up the dataset. The repertoires were released in a freely available public database meant as a resource for research on the immune response to SARS-CoV-2. The samples were drawn from two sources: the first 160 participants of the ongoing ImmuneRACE study, and 1,254 subjects contributed by 6 global collaborators. The sample metadata nearly always contained a de-identified subject ID, COVID-19 status, age in years and sex. HLA class I and class II types, where available, came from metadata supplied by the sample provider rather than from assay-based typing.

This clone was observed once. Its antigen specificity is not known. No base quality values were provided; no much bigger clone lies one nucleotide off. Whole blood was collected in K2EDTA tubes by collaborating institutions according to the institutions' own protocols. For TCRbeta analysis, collaborators shipped samples in one of three forms: frozen whole blood, isolated PBMCs, or DNA extracted from either of those sample types. General findings and caveats noted by the study authors: Clinical and demographic metadata were provided uncurated, with the amount varying by source and participant.

TCRbeta CDR3 regions were amplified from genomic DNA by means of the immunoSEQ Assay, a bias-controlled multiplex PCR. For the original study's pipeline: The number of nucleated cells in each sample was estimated from the amplification of reference gene primers within the assay. Sequence reads were collapsed and filtered to measure the absolute abundance of every unique TCRbeta CDR3 rearrangement. Productive Simpson clonality was computed per sample as the square root of Simpson's diversity index over productive rearrangements. TCRdb took this table from immuneACCESS and kept in-frame rearrangements with V and J called. Such tables lack part of the clones; where checked against another copy, unresolved V genes explain under half of the gap, and the rest is unexplained. V, J and clone size are those of that table, while D and trimming were read from the DNA. The sample includes approximately 89,000 clones, with over 75% observed a single time. The top ten hold about 14% of the sample.

This clonotype was obtained from a woman in her seventies with acute or convalescent COVID-19. Sequencing was done on a sample of peripheral blood.

The DNA sequence reads TGTGCCAGCAGATCCGACAGCCCCAATCAGCCCCAGCATTTT. Its coded protein is CASRSDSPNQPQHF. The rearranged segments are TRBV2 and TRBJ1-5; the D region possibly corresponds to TRBD1 (5 bases align). A distance of 12 bases separates the germline ends of V and J, which lose 6 bases and 3 bases respectively. The CDR3 starts with the cysteine, ends with the phenylalanine, and has 14 residues. Here the CDR3 DNA is all that survives: 42 bases in frame from base 1. In the germline V gene, CDR1 corresponds to SNHLY and CDR2 to FYNNEI.